These 10 T cell receptor beta chains were sequenced from one sample in a study. Tregs were sorted as CD4+CD25+CD127-/low cells. One entry per CDR3 protein results from TCRdb running MiXCR on the 5' RACE reads. The table lists about 40,000 distinct CDR3 sequences, less than 25% of them singletons. The sequenced sample consisted of Tregs sorted from blood. These receptors originate from a female donor with breast cancer.

The chain has TRBV9 and TRBJ2-2; perhaps D is TRBD1 or TRBD2 (7 bases each). The CDR3 loop spans 15 amino acids. Germline CDR1 SGDLS, CDR2 YYNGEE. V dropped 3 bases and J dropped 6 bases, with 15 bases sitting between them. CDR3 residues: CASSEGGGAAGELFF. In DNA, the CDR3 is TGTGCCAGCAGCGAGGGAGGGGGCGCGGCCGGGGAGCTGTTTTTT.

This clonotype was recorded only once. Being one base from a much bigger clone, this may be a read error. J is TRBJ1-2 and V is TRBV9; possibly TRBD1 for D (5 bases). This CDR3 is 13 amino acids long. Trimming took 2 bases from V and 4 from J, leaving 9 bases between them. Germline loops: CDR1 SGDLS, CDR2 YYNGEE. In DNA, the CDR3 is TGTGCCAGCAGCGTGGGGCTATTCTATGGCTACACCTTC. It is translated as CASSVGLFYGYTF.

For the CDR3, the DNA is TGCGCCAGCAGCTTGGGTGTTAGCGACACAGATACGCAGTATTTT. Protein product: CASSLGVSDTDTQYF. The chain is built from TRBV5-1 and TRBJ2-3, with D tentatively TRBD2 (5 bases). Trimming removed 0 bases at V and 2 bases at J, with 10 bases between. The CDR3 is 15 residues long. Per the germline V gene, CDR1 is SGHRS and CDR2 is YFSETQ.

This clonotype has just a few counts. The chain recombines TRBV6-6 with TRBJ2-7; D unclear. CDR3 length: 13 amino acids. Germline assignment: CDR1 MNHNY and CDR2 SVGAGI (reference sequence). Trimming shortened V by 4 bases and J by 4 bases, and 11 bases separated the two germline ends. CDR3 DNA: TGTGCCAGCAGTTTAGCTGGCGGTTACGAGCAGTACTTC. It translates to CASSLAGGYEQYF.

The chain carries TRBV5-1 and TRBJ2-5; the D gene is possibly TRBD1 (5 bases). CDR3 length: 14 residues. V was cut by 2 bases and J by 7 bases, with 15 bases left in between. Germline V gives CDR1 SGHRS, CDR2 YFSETQ. As DNA, the CDR3 is TGCGCCAGCAGCTTAGAACAGGCCTCCGGGACCCAGTACTTC. It encodes CASSLEQASGTQYF.

This clonotype was picked up one time. This chain uses TRBV7-2 with TRBJ2-5; weak D call: TRBD1 (5 bases). This CDR3 spans 13 amino acids. V lost 5 bases and J 5 bases, leaving 12 bases between the germline ends. Germline values: CDR1 SGHTA, CDR2 FQGNSA. The DNA for the CDR3 is TGTGCCAGCAGCCTTAGGGGTAGGGAGACCCAGTACTTC. Its protein product is CASSLRGRETQYF.

This clonotype was recorded a few times. The chain employs TRBV5-6 and TRBJ2-5, with 8 bases that match TRBD2. V was clipped by 4 bases and J by 4 bases; unmatched bases: 6. The CDR3 totals 14 residues. The germline CDR1 and CDR2 sequences are SGHDT and YYEEEE. The CDR3: CASSVSGMSETQYF. For the CDR3, the DNA is TGTGCCAGCAGCGTTAGCGGGATGTCAGAGACCCAGTACTTC.

Ten or more counts support this clonotype. The rearrangement joins TRBV5-4 to TRBJ1-1, with TRBD1 matching 9 bases. The V gene end was trimmed by 1 base and the J gene end by 4 bases; junction bases not matched to a gene: 5. This CDR3 has 15 residues. From germline, CDR1 is SGHNT and CDR2 YYREEE (reference sequence). In DNA form, the CDR3 reads TGTGCCAGCAGCTTGATGGGACAGGGTGTCACTGAAGCTTTCTTT. As protein: CASSLMGQGVTEAFF.

This clonotype occurred many times. This chain connects TRBV6-5 to TRBJ2-1, with no clear D. This CDR3 has 13 amino acids. CDR1 and CDR2 from the germline V gene are MNHEY and SVGAGI. Deletions cut 2 bases from V and 10 bases from J, with 12 bases between. The CDR3 here is CASSYLDGREQFF. The DNA of the CDR3 is TGTGCCAGCAGTTACCTGGACGGTCGGGAGCAGTTCTTC.

This clonotype was seen repeatedly, ten times or more. The chain combines TRBV4-1 with TRBJ2-5; D is possibly TRBD2 (5 bases). The CDR3 extends over 17 amino acids. The V end lost 8 bases, the J end lost 0 bases, and 22 bases lay between the germline ends. The germline gives CDR1 MGHRA, CDR2 YSYEKL. The CDR3 sequence is CASSPPLPPRDQETQYF. Here the CDR3 DNA reads TGCGCCAGCTCGCCCCCCCTCCCCCCGAGGGACCAAGAGACCCAGTACTTC.